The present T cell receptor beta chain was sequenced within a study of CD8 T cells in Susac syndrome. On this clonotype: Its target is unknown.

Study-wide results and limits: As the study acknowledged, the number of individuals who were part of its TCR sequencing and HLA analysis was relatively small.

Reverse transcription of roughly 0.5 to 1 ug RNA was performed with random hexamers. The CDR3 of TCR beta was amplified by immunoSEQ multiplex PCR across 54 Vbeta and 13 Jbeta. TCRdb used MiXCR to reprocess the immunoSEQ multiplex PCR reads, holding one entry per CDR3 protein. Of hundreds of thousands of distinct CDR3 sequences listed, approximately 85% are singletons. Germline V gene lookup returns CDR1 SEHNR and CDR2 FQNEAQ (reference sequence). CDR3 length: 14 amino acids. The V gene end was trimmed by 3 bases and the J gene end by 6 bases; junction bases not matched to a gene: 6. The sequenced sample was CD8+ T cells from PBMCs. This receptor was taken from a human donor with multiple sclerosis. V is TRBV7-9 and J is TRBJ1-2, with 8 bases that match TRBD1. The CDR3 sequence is CASSFQGAQNGYTF. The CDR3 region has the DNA TGTGCCAGCAGCTTTCAGGGGGCGCAAAATGGCTACACCTTC.